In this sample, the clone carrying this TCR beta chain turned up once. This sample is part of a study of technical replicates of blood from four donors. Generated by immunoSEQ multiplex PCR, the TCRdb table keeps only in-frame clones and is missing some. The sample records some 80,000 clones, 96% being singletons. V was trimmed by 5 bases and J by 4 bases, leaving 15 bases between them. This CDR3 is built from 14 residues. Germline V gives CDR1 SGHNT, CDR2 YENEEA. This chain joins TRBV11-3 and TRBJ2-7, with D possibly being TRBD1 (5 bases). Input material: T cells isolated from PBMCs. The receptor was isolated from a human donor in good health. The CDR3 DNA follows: TGTGCCAGCAGCCGGGCCAGGGAATTTTACGAGCAGTACTTC. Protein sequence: CASSRAREFYEQYF. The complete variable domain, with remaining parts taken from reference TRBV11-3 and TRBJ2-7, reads EAGVVQSPRYKIIEKKQPVAFWCNPISGHNTLYWYLQNLGQGPELLIRYENEEAVDDSQLPKDRFSAERLKGVDSTLKIQPAELGDSAVYLCASSRAREFYEQYFGPGTRLTVT.